This TCR beta chain was sequenced for a study of T cells in Graves' hyperthyroidism and ophthalmopathy. In its sample, this clonotype was seen many times. Graves' hyperthyroidism was deemed stable given no ophthalmopathy progression within 18 months. The study left out patients who had uncontrolled infection, other autoimmune disease, pregnancy or lactation. Orbital computed tomography, thyroid ultrasound, serum thyroxine and TRAb, and clinical symptoms together informed the diagnoses. This CDR3 region has 15 residues. CDR1 is LGHDT, CDR2 YNNKEL, per germline (reference sequence). Trimming left V 2 bases short and J 2 bases short, with 13 bases between. TCR beta CDR3 sequences were amplified from RNA transcripts. The HTBI primer set was used in a first-round RT-PCR of the TCR CDR3. TCRdb re-analysed the multiplex PCR reads in MiXCR, keeping a single row per CDR3 protein. This table holds a few hundred thousand distinct CDR3 sequences, 15% to 19% found once.

Material: blood. The sequence was collected from a woman in her twenties or thirties with Graves' hyperthyroidism. The rearrangement uses TRBV3-1 and TRBJ2-7; a weak D match, TRBD1 (6 bases). This chain's CDR3 is CASSQTLGHPYEQYF. DNA of the CDR3: TGTGCCAGCAGCCAAACCCTGGGACATCCCTACGAGCAGTACTTC.